The 16 T cell receptor beta chains below come from one sample, sequenced in a study of T-cell memory formation after mild COVID-19. MiXCR, applied by TCRdb to the 5' RACE reads, yields one record per CDR3 protein. The sample lists more than 300,000 distinct CDR3 sequences, roughly an eighth occurring once. What was sequenced was PBMCs or a T cell subset sorted from them (not recorded which). The receptors shown here come from a man younger than 35 who had mild COVID-19 (a few samples of this study predate the infection). Cell type and time point are not known.

The chain couples TRBV5-4 to TRBJ1-3, with unresolved D. The CDR3 covers 13 residues. The germline V gene has CDR1 SGHNT and CDR2 YYREEE (reference sequence). Trimming removed 4 bases at V and 8 bases at J, with 13 bases between. Written as DNA, the CDR3 is TGTGCCAGCAGCATATGGGGTACGGACACCATATATTTT. Encoded protein: CASSIWGTDTIYF. Complete variable domain (other parts from reference TRBV5-4 and TRBJ1-3): ETGVTQSPTHLIKTRGQQVTLRCSSQSGHNTVSWYQQALGQGPQFIFQYYREEENGRGNFPPRFSGLQFPNYSSELNVNALELDDSALYLCASSIWGTDTIYFGEGSWLTVV.

This clonotype was seen a handful of times. The chain is built from TRBV2 and TRBJ1-2; 7 positions match TRBD1. CDR3 length: 16 residues. Germline-derived CDR1 and CDR2 are SNHLY and FYNNEI. V was clipped by 8 bases and J by 3 bases; unmatched bases: 15. CDR3 sequence (DNA): TGTGCCAGCCTCCGGGGAGACAGGGTCCAGGACTATGGCTACACCTTC. Encoded protein: CASLRGDRVQDYGYTF.

At least ten counts were recorded for this clonotype. The V call is TRBV7-9, the J call TRBJ1-1, with 8 bases identical to TRBD1. CDR3 length equals 13 residues. V shed 7 bases, J shed 11 bases, and the junction held 12 bases outside the gene matches. Germline V gives CDR1 SEHNR, CDR2 FQNEAQ (reference sequence). The DNA of the CDR3 is TGTGCCAGCAATTCAGCGGGGGACAGGCAGGCTTTCTTT. This gives the protein CASNSAGDRQAFF.

J is TRBJ2-7 and V is TRBV20-1, with unresolved D. Germline V lookup: CDR1 DFQATT, CDR2 SNEGSKA (reference sequence). Deletions cut 3 bases from V and 0 bases from J, with 3 bases between. This CDR3 has 11 residues. The CDR3 coding sequence is TGCAGTGCTAGGACCTCCTACGAGCAGTACTTC. Protein sequence: CSARTSYEQYF.

This chain links TRBV27 with TRBJ2-1; a weak D match, TRBD2 (7 bases). The CDR3 length is 15 residues. The ends were cut back, 5 bases at V and 4 bases at J, with 15 bases in the middle. In germline, CDR1 is MNHEY, CDR2 SMNVEV (reference sequence). The chain's CDR3 is CASSGGARSYNEQFF. The CDR3 DNA follows: TGTGCCAGCAGTGGGGGGGCTAGATCTTACAATGAGCAGTTCTTC.

The chain has TRBV20-1 and TRBJ1-2, with 8 bases that match TRBD1. The CDR3 sequence is 11 residues long. Germline V gene lookup returns CDR1 DFQATT and CDR2 SNEGSKA (reference sequence). After removal of 4 bases from V and 8 bases from J, the junction contained 3 bases not matched to a gene. CDR3 DNA: TGCAGTGCTACAGGGGGCTACGGCTACACCTTC. Its protein product is CSATGGYGYTF.

The chain carries TRBV18 and TRBJ2-1; 13 positions match TRBD2. This CDR3 spans 17 amino acids. The J segment lost 6 bases and the V segment lost 5 bases, leaving 10 bases of the junction unmatched. The germline V gene has CDR1 KGHSH and CDR2 LQKENI. CDR3 coding DNA: TGTGCCAGCTCATCAACTAGCGGGGGGGCACTGGGCAATGAGCAGTTCTTC. Protein product: CASSSTSGGALGNEQFF.

This clonotype was seen a few times. The chain joins TRBV29-1 to TRBJ2-1, with TRBD2 matching 8 bases. This CDR3 contains 17 residues. J gave up 7 bases and V 7 bases, and 21 bases lay outside the gene matches. In germline, CDR1 is SQVTM, CDR2 ANQGSEA. Here the CDR3 DNA reads TGCAGCGCCCTCGAGGGATCAACCCGTAGCGGGATAAATGAGCAGTTCTTC. It yields the protein CSALEGSTRSGINEQFF.

This clonotype occurred many times. This rearrangement joins TRBV28 to TRBJ1-6; 12 bases align to TRBD1. The trim removed 4 bases at V and 10 bases at J, leaving 5 bases unmatched. The CDR3 extends over 15 amino acids. CDR1 and CDR2 (germline): MDHEN, SYDVKM. DNA of the CDR3: TGTGCCAGCAGTTCGGGACAGGGGGCGAGGTCACCCCTCCACTTT. Protein sequence: CASSSGQGARSPLHF.

This clonotype was seen a few times. This chain joins TRBV19 and TRBJ2-3, with 12 bases aligning to TRBD2. The CDR3 length is 16 residues. The V gene's germline CDR1 is LNHDA and CDR2 SQIVND (reference sequence). V dropped 5 bases and J dropped 6; count of bases not matched to a gene: 9. The CDR3 is CASSLLAGGALDTQYF. CDR3 nucleotide sequence: TGTGCCAGTAGTTTACTAGCGGGGGGAGCATTGGATACGCAGTATTTT.

This clonotype was found a few times. The J gene is TRBJ1-5, the V gene TRBV6-6; D gene uncertain. Germline loops: CDR1 MNHNY, CDR2 SVGAGI (reference sequence). The CDR3 extends over 14 amino acids. Trimming left V 2 bases short and J 2 bases short, with 7 bases between. The CDR3 DNA follows: TGTGCCAGCAGTTACAGGCCAGGCAATCAGCCCCAGCATTTT. Protein: CASSYRPGNQPQHF.

This CDR3 reads CSVEEGFGGNEQFF. CDR3 DNA: TGCAGCGTTGAAGAAGGATTCGGAGGAAATGAGCAGTTCTTC. This sequence joins TRBV29-1 and TRBJ2-1; a weak D match, TRBD2 (5 bases). The CDR3 sequence is 14 residues long. Between the trimmed V and J ends, which lost 0 bases and 7 bases, there was a span of 13 bases. Germline V lookup: CDR1 SQVTM, CDR2 ANQGSEA.

This chain connects TRBV7-2 to TRBJ2-5; D is undetermined. The CDR3 sequence is 13 residues long. In germline, CDR1 is SGHTA, CDR2 FQGNSA. V was cut by 5 bases and J by 5 bases, with 12 bases left in between. CDR3 amino acids: CASSAFRRETQYF. The DNA of the CDR3 is TGTGCCAGCAGCGCATTCAGAAGGGAGACCCAGTACTTC.

This clonotype was seen a handful of times. The gene calls are TRBV7-9 and TRBJ2-7, with a tentative D call TRBD1 (6 bases). With 1 base removed from V and 5 bases from J, the gap between germline ends came to 15 bases. This CDR3 contains 15 residues. Germline V gives CDR1 SEHNR, CDR2 FQNEAQ (reference sequence). The DNA of the CDR3 is TGTGCCAGCAGCTTAGTTCCGACAGGTAATGACGAGCAGTACTTC. It yields the protein CASSLVPTGNDEQYF.

This clonotype appeared many times. The chain recombines TRBV12-3 or TRBV12-4 with TRBJ2-4, with D hard to call. V was clipped by 1 base and J by 0 bases, with 7 bases between them. The CDR3 contains 15 residues. In nucleotides, the CDR3 is TGTGCCAGCAGTTTAGGTTCCTTAGCCAAAAACATTCAGTACTTC. Amino acids: CASSLGSLAKNIQYF.

This clonotype was seen many times. This chain links TRBV7-8 with TRBJ2-1; no clear D. Per the germline V gene, CDR1 is SGHVS and CDR2 is FQNEAQ. Trimming stripped 8 bases from V and 3 bases from J, with 11 bases between. The length of the CDR3 is 13 residues. The CDR3 loop is CASRDGFYNEQFF. For the CDR3, the DNA is TGTGCCAGCCGAGACGGGTTCTACAATGAGCAGTTCTTC.